This T cell receptor (beta chain) is drawn from a study of blood T cell repertoires in COVID-19. Study context: COVID-19 samples, acute and convalescent, were from the United States, Italy and Spain. Sources were T cells, B-cell-depleted T cells, or PBMCs; the material itself was cDNA or gDNA.

The CDR3 extends over 14 amino acids. Looked up from germline, CDR1 is LNHNV and CDR2 is YYDKDF (reference sequence). V was shortened by 1 base and J by 3 bases, with 9 bases between the two germline ends. In the study's own analysis: Reference gene primers were amplified, and this amplification served to estimate nucleated cell counts. Produced via immunoSEQ multiplex PCR; TCRdb's table is partial and in-frame only. V and J calls and clone size follow that table, whereas D and trimming were derived from the DNA. Among over 150,000 clones listed, under 90% were seen once. The chain is built from TRBV15 and TRBJ2-5, with D perhaps matching TRBD2 (6 bases). Sequencing used peripheral blood. This clonotype was obtained from an elderly woman with acute or convalescent COVID-19. The CDR3 nucleotides read TGTGCCACCAGCAGAGGAGGGACTGAAGAGACCCAGTACTTC. As protein: CATSRGGTEETQYF.